This TCR beta chain originates from a study of regulatory T cells in long-lasting Graves disease. The TCR beta library used iRepertoire HTBI primers with Arm-PCR amplification of CDR3. In TCRdb, the multiplex PCR reads were re-called with MiXCR into one record per CDR3 protein. This table holds about 210,000 distinct CDR3 sequences, roughly a fifth found once. Specified time point: newly diagnosed GD, antithyroid drugs for less than 3 months. Isolated PBMC RNA provided the starting material for the TCR library. From germline, CDR1 is MNHNS and CDR2 SASEGT. The CDR3 consists of 15 residues. V lost 6 bases to trimming and J lost 5 bases; unmatched junction nucleotides: 9. The data also belong to a second study, concerning T cells in Graves' hyperthyroidism and ophthalmopathy.

The gene calls are TRBV6-1 and TRBJ2-4; TRBD2 aligns across 8 bases. The sample in question was peripheral blood mononuclear cells (PBMCs), obtained at new diagnosis, from a patient treated with antithyroid drugs. This TCR came from a woman between 25 and 40 years old with Graves disease. The CDR3 protein is CASSRSGTPENIQYF. DNA for the CDR3: TGTGCCAGCAGCCGTAGCGGGACCCCAGAAAACATTCAGTACTTC.